This T cell receptor (beta chain) was observed in a study of cytomegalovirus exposure and HLA in healthy donors. Study observations and caveats: What TCR beta sequences reportedly achieved was accurate prediction of HLA-A and HLA-B alleles in most subjects. Investigators reported more than 150 TCR beta chains as tied to cytomegalovirus.

With regard to this clone: Its target is unknown.

Researchers ran the PCR with 60 Vbeta and 13 Jbeta primers. Methods used by the authors: An analysis that came later counted tens of millions of unique TCR beta chains, some 11 million shared. The repertoire was sequenced with immunoSEQ multiplex PCR; TCRdb's copy has only in-frame clones and lacks some. V, J and clone size were drawn from that table, and D and trimming were deduced from the DNA. This table has about 150,000 clones, around 72% appearing once. The CDR3 sequence is 16 residues long. With 4 bases clipped from V and 10 bases from J, the junction kept 9 bases outside the gene matches. The germline CDR1 and CDR2 sequences are SGHTA and FQGNSA.

The V call is TRBV7-2, the J call TRBJ2-1; 14 nucleotides align to TRBD2. The source material was PBMCs. This sequence was found in a young man in good health and CMV-seronegative. The CDR3 nucleotides are TGTGCCAGCAGCTGGACCGGGACTAGCGGGAGCGGGGAGCAGTTCTTC. Protein sequence: CASSWTGTSGSGEQFF.